These 12 T cell receptor beta chains were all obtained from the same sample, sequenced in a study of T cells after yellow fever vaccination. Each CDR3 protein is one row after TCRdb ran MiXCR on the 5' RACE reads. This table has some 600,000 distinct CDR3 sequences, approximately 16% appearing once. Sample: PBMCs, taken more than 4 days after the first yellow fever vaccination. Receptors originate from a man aged 18-30 years who received the YFV17D yellow fever vaccine.

The CDR3, as DNA: TGTGCCAGCAGCCAAGATGCCAGGGTCGGTGAAGCTTTCTTT. Amino acids: CASSQDARVGEAFF. The chain joins TRBV3-1 to TRBJ1-1; possibly TRBD1 for D (5 bases). Germline V gene lookup returns CDR1 LGHDT and CDR2 YNNKEL (reference sequence). This CDR3 is 14 amino acids long. The V end lost 0 bases, the J end lost 7 bases, and 12 bases lay between the germline ends.

This clonotype was detected once. The rearrangement joins TRBV20-1 to TRBJ2-1, with 9 bases fitting TRBD2. The CDR3 is 15 residues long. J was trimmed by 5 bases and V by 0 bases; bases with no gene match: 5. CDR1 and CDR2 from the germline V gene are DFQATT and SNEGSKA (reference sequence). For the CDR3, the DNA is TGCAGTGCTAGAGATCGGCGGGGGGGTAACAATGAGCAGTTCTTC. Translated: CSARDRRGGNNEQFF.

V is TRBV7-9 and J is TRBJ2-7; D is unresolved. Germline V gives CDR1 SEHNR, CDR2 FQNEAQ (reference sequence). V lost 5 bases and J 4 bases, leaving 6 bases between the germline ends. This CDR3 has 11 residues. For the CDR3, the DNA is TGTGCCAGCAGCCAAGAATACGAGCAGTACTTC. Its protein is CASSQEYEQYF.

Of note for this clonotype: This may be a read error, as it is one base from a much larger clone. V gene TRBV7-9 combines with J gene TRBJ2-3; no reliable D call. The CDR3 consists of 11 residues. V dropped 6 bases and J dropped 2 bases, with 3 bases sitting between them. The germline V gene encodes CDR1 SEHNR and CDR2 FQNEAQ (reference sequence). The CDR3, as DNA: TGTGCCAGCAGGGCCACAGATACGCAGTATTTT. Translated, it gives CASRATDTQYF.

CDR3: CAAWDRGFEKLFF. The CDR3 DNA sequence: TGTGCCGCTTGGGACAGGGGATTTGAAAAACTGTTTTTT. The chain joins TRBV19 to TRBJ1-4; 10 nucleotides line up with TRBD1. The V gene's germline CDR1 is LNHDA and CDR2 SQIVND (reference sequence). This CDR3 spans 13 amino acids. V dropped 11 bases and J dropped 7; count of bases not matched to a gene: 7.

This clonotype was counted only a few times. CDR3 region: CASSSLLFGEQYF. CDR3 in DNA: TGTGCCAGTAGTAGCCTCCTCTTCGGCGAGCAGTACTTC. The genes are TRBV19 and TRBJ2-7; D gene ambiguous. The germline V gene has CDR1 LNHDA and CDR2 SQIVND (reference sequence). Trimming took off 4 bases at V and 6 bases at J, with 13 bases between the two ends. CDR3 length: 13 residues.

This clonotype showed up just a few times. The CDR3 DNA reads as TGTGCCAGCAGCACCGGGACAGGGGGCAATGAGCAGTTCTTC. This codes for CASSTGTGGNEQFF. The V call is TRBV11-1, the J call TRBJ2-1; 11 bases line up with TRBD1. This CDR3 region has 14 residues. Germline V lookup: CDR1 SGHAT, CDR2 FQDESV (reference sequence). V lost 5 bases, J lost 6 bases, and 3 bases stayed unmatched.

V is TRBV11-3 and J is TRBJ1-5; no definite D call. The CDR3 consists of 16 residues. CDR1 SGHNT and CDR2 YENEEA come from the germline V gene. V was clipped by 4 bases and J by 2 bases, with 15 bases between them. The CDR3 nucleotides are TGTGCCAGCAGCTCTTCGGTGACCTGTGGCAATCAGCCCCAGCATTTT. Translation: CASSSSVTCGNQPQHF.

This clonotype came up many times. This rearrangement joins TRBV6-2 or TRBV6-3 to TRBJ2-1; D is uncertain. The CDR3 sequence is 15 residues long. The V gene's germline CDR1 is MNHEY and CDR2 SVGEGT. V was clipped by 5 bases and J by 2 bases, with 13 bases between them. The CDR3, as DNA: TGTGCCAGCAGTAGAGGACCCACCACCTACAATGAGCAGTTCTTC. It specifies CASSRGPTTYNEQFF.

The rearrangement links TRBV19 to TRBJ1-2, with D perhaps TRBD1 (6 bases). CDR3 length: 13 residues. Trimming took off 10 bases at V and 1 base at J, with 13 bases between the two ends. The germline gives CDR1 LNHDA, CDR2 SQIVND (reference sequence). CDR3 nucleotide sequence: TGTGCCACCACAAGGGGGGATAACTATGGCTACACCTTC. Its translation is CATTRGDNYGYTF.

The V and J genes are TRBV4-1 and TRBJ2-5; perhaps TRBD1 as D (6 bases). V was cut by 1 base and J by 0 bases, with 9 bases left in between. The V gene's germline CDR1 is MGHRA and CDR2 YSYEKL. The CDR3 is 15 residues long. The CDR3: CASSQVQGYQETQYF. CDR3 in DNA: TGCGCCAGCAGCCAAGTGCAGGGGTACCAAGAGACCCAGTACTTC.

This clonotype was seen many times. The rearrangement uses TRBV20-1 and TRBJ1-2; D possibly corresponds to TRBD1 (5 bases). The V gene lost 6 bases and the J gene lost 9 bases, with 14 bases spanning the gap. Germline loops: CDR1 DFQATT, CDR2 SNEGSKA (reference sequence). The CDR3 is 11 residues long. The CDR3 coding sequence is TGCAGTGCCTCTCGGGGGGAAAGCTACACCTTC. Residues: CSASRGESYTF.